These 21 T cell receptor beta chains originate from one sample sequenced in a study of kidney transplant recipient with SARS-CoV-2 infection. TCRdb reprocessed the reads with MiXCR, giving one entry per CDR3 protein. The sample lists under 300,000 distinct CDR3 sequences; 25% to 35% were seen once. This material consisted of a blood sample, taken at baseline and between days 110 and 120 from a kidney transplant recipient. The origin of the receptors is a male patient aged 25 to 39 who had COVID-19 and was a kidney transplant recipient. Among the T cells, some may be from the graft donor.

The genes are TRBV2 and TRBJ2-1; D possibly corresponds to TRBD1 (5 bases). Germline V gene data show CDR1 as SNHLY and CDR2 as FYNNEI. The CDR3 length is 12 residues. V lost 7 bases, J lost 5 bases, and 9 bases lay in between. The CDR3 DNA is TGTGCCAGCAAGCAGGACAACAATGAGCAGTTCTTC. Its translation: CASKQDNNEQFF.

This clonotype has at least ten counts. The rearrangement uses TRBV5-6 and TRBJ2-5; no clear D gene. Trimming took off 2 bases at V and 5 bases at J, with 10 bases between the two ends. The CDR3 totals 13 residues. Germline loops: CDR1 SGHDT, CDR2 YYEEEE. As DNA, the CDR3 is TGTGCCAGCAGCTTCTTGGGCCGGGAGACCCAGTACTTC. It yields the protein CASSFLGRETQYF.

For this clonotype: This clone may be a read error of a much larger clone one base away. This chain uses TRBV10-3 with TRBJ2-1; tentatively, D is TRBD2 (6 bases). CDR3 length: 13 residues. From germline, CDR1 is ENHRY and CDR2 SYGVKD. The CDR3 sequence is CAVSPDYNNEQFF. In nucleotides, the CDR3 is TGTGCCGTCAGTCCGGACTATAACAATGAGCAGTTCTTC.

The V call is TRBV19, the J call TRBJ2-5; maybe TRBD2 (6 bases). The germline V gene encodes CDR1 LNHDA and CDR2 SQIVND (reference sequence). V was shortened by 4 bases and J by 7 bases, with 13 bases between the two germline ends. This CDR3 spans 13 amino acids. The CDR3 loop reads CASSRGEGGTQYF. The CDR3 nucleotides read TGTGCCAGTAGTAGGGGAGAGGGAGGGACCCAGTACTTC.

The sample holds one count of this clonotype. Only one base separates this from a far larger clonotype, so it likely reflects a read error. V usage is TRBV5-1 and J usage is TRBJ2-5, with 7 bases identical to TRBD1. This CDR3 is 14 amino acids long. Germline assignment: CDR1 SGHRS and CDR2 YFSETQ. J gave up 11 bases and V 3 bases, and 13 bases lay outside the gene matches. The CDR3 DNA reads as TGCGCCAGCAGCTACCGACAGGGCCCCTACGGGCAGTACTTC. As protein: CASSYRQGPYGQYF.

A remark on this clonotype: Possible read error: a much larger clone is one base away. J is TRBJ1-2 and V is TRBV6-6; 7 bases line up with TRBD1. Germline V gene data show CDR1 as MNHNY and CDR2 as SVGAGI (reference sequence). CDR3 size: 15 residues. Unmatched junction bases numbered 11, after V lost 2 bases and J lost 8 bases. CDR3 coding DNA: TGTGCCAGCAGTTACCCGGCAGGGGGGGATTGGGGCTACACCTTC. This translates into CASSYPAGGDWGYTF.

In this sample, this clonotype turned up many times. The V call is TRBV5-6, the J call TRBJ1-1; 12 nucleotides align to TRBD1. This CDR3 is built from 16 residues. Per the germline V gene, CDR1 is SGHDT and CDR2 is YYEEEE. The J segment lost 5 bases and the V segment lost 2 bases, leaving 7 bases of the junction unmatched. Here the CDR3 reads CASSFFGTGGRTEAFF. CDR3 DNA: TGTGCCAGCAGCTTCTTCGGGACAGGGGGCAGGACTGAAGCTTTCTTT.

Ten or more counts support this clonotype. This chain joins TRBV4-2 and TRBJ1-3; D remains ambiguous. The CDR3 length is 14 residues. CDR1 is LGHNA, CDR2 YNFKEQ, per germline. V was shortened by 4 bases and J by 6 bases, with 13 bases between the two germline ends. CDR3 sequence (DNA): TGTGCCAGCAGCCGGTCCGGGCAAGAAAACACCATATATTTT. It yields the protein CASSRSGQENTIYF.

Notes on this clonotype: A much larger clone lies a single base off, so this may be a read error. The chain has TRBV19 and TRBJ2-2; perhaps TRBD2 as D (7 bases). This CDR3 is built from 20 residues. Germline V gives CDR1 LNHDA, CDR2 SQIVND (reference sequence). Here the CDR3 reads CASGIDETIGGAPVTGELFF. CDR3 in DNA: TGTGCCAGTGGTATAGATGAAACAATTGGGGGGGCGCCGGTCACCGGGGAGCTGTTTTTT.

This clonotype was observed many times. The rearrangement links TRBV20-1 to TRBJ1-2; D is uncertain. Per the germline V gene, CDR1 is DFQATT and CDR2 is SNEGSKA (reference sequence). The CDR3 contains 16 residues. V lost 5 bases and J lost 4, with 23 bases in between. The CDR3 DNA reads as TGCAGTGCTGCAAAGTTGCTGTTTCGAAAGACCTATGGCTACACCTTC. This codes for CSAAKLLFRKTYGYTF.

Of note for this clonotype: This may come from a read error, since a much larger clone is one base off. J is TRBJ2-6 and V is TRBV8-2. TRBV8-2 is shown as a pseudogene. The CDR3 consists of 17 residues. The CDR3 DNA reads TGTGGCAATCAAGTTAGGATAACACAAAGTCGGGCCATCGTCCTGACTTTC. Its translation is CGNQVRITQSRAIVLTF.

Regarding this clonotype: It may be a read error: a sequence one base away is much more abundant. The chain has TRBV30 and TRBJ1-6; no definite D call. Per germline, CDR1 GTSNPN and CDR2 SVGIG (reference sequence). There are 13 residues in the CDR3. CDR3 DNA: TGTGCCTGGAGTAGAGCGGATGATTCACCCCCCCACTTT. It yields the protein CAWSRADDSPPHF. Variable domain in full (rest from reference TRBV30 and TRBJ1-6): SQTIHQWPATLVQPVGSPLSLECTVEGTSNPNLYWYRQAAGRGLQLLFYSVGIGQISSEVPQNLSASRPQDRQFILSSKKLLLSDSGFYLCAWSRADDSPPHFGNGTRLTVT.

As for this clonotype: This may come from a read error, since a much larger clone is one base off. The chain combines TRBV29-1 with TRBJ2-4, with 7 bases aligning to TRBD1. Germline V gene sequence: CDR1 SQVTM, CDR2 ANQGSEA. CDR3 size: 13 residues. Trimming cost V 4 bases and J 13 bases; bases outside gene matches: 13. The CDR3 nucleotides read TGCAGCGTTGGACAGGGCTTAGGACGCAAGCAGTACTTC. Protein product: CSVGQGLGRKQYF.

This clonotype was found a few times. This chain uses TRBV11-3 with TRBJ1-2; D gene unclear. The CDR3 is made up of 17 amino acids. Trimming pared 5 bases from V and 4 bases from J, leaving 23 bases between. Per the germline V gene, CDR1 is SGHNT and CDR2 is YENEEA. CDR3 nucleotide sequence: TGTGCCAGCAGCCTGTTTGACGATCTCGGAAAGACCTATGGCTACACCTTC. It specifies CASSLFDDLGKTYGYTF.

Turning to this clonotype: This sequence may be a read error, since a much larger clone differs from it by one base. The chain joins TRBV6-5 to TRBJ1-1; D not certain. CDR3 length equals 16 residues. CDR1 and CDR2 (germline): MNHEY, SVGAGI. DNA of the CDR3: TGTGCCAGCAGTAGAGGGCTAAATCCAGTGAACACTGGAGCTTTCTTT. It encodes CASSRGLNPVNTGAFF.

This clonotype has at least ten counts. This rearrangement joins TRBV2 to TRBJ2-1, with a tentative D call TRBD1 (5 bases). CDR3 length: 14 residues. Germline V gene data show CDR1 as SNHLY and CDR2 as FYNNEI. The ends were cut back, 7 bases at V and 6 bases at J, with 16 bases in the middle. The CDR3 loop is CASILDGQGNEQFF. CDR3 in DNA: TGTGCCAGCATCCTGGATGGGCAGGGCAATGAGCAGTTCTTC.

This clonotype occurred many times. The genes are TRBV6-6 and TRBJ1-6; D perhaps matches TRBD1 (6 bases). Germline V gives CDR1 MNHNY, CDR2 SVGAGI (reference sequence). The V gene lost 0 bases and the J gene lost 9 bases, with 21 bases spanning the gap. The CDR3 covers 18 residues. The CDR3 here is CASSYSLPGAPSGSPLHF. CDR3 bases: TGTGCCAGCAGTTACTCGCTGCCGGGGGCCCCTTCTGGTTCACCCCTCCACTTT.

On this clonotype itself: A clone one base away is much larger, so this may be a read error. The V and J genes are TRBV10-3 and TRBJ1-1, with D uncertain. The CDR3 totals 14 residues. CDR1 and CDR2 from the germline V gene are ENHRY and SYGVKD. CDR3 bases: TGTGCCATCGGTGAGAGGCAGGAGAACACTGAAGCTTTCTTT. Its protein is CAIGERQENTEAFF.

About this clonotype: This may be a read error, as it is one base from a much larger clone. The chain uses TRBV18 and TRBJ2-1; D is possibly TRBD1 (6 bases). The length of the CDR3 is 14 residues. Germline V gene lookup returns CDR1 KGHSH and CDR2 LQKENI. CDR3 amino acids: CASSSGHFAGERFF. For the CDR3, the DNA is TGTGCCAGCTCCTCGGGACACTTCGCCGGGGAGCGGTTCTTC.

A word on this clonotype: Possible read error: a much larger clone is one base away. The rearrangement uses TRBV7-6 and TRBJ2-3; 11 nucleotides line up with TRBD2. The CDR3 consists of 18 residues. V gave up 8 bases and J gave up 8 bases; unmatched junction bases: 21. CDR1 SGHVS and CDR2 FNYEAQ come from the germline V gene. The CDR3 region is CASGQPLGSGRAFGTQYF. In nucleotides, the CDR3 is TGTGCCAGCGGCCAACCTTTGGGTAGCGGGAGGGCCTTCGGTACGCAGTATTTT. Based on the CDR3 plus reference TRBV7-6 and TRBJ2-3, the full variable domain is GAGVSQSPRYKVTKRGQDVALRCDPISGHVSLYWYRQALGQGPEFLTYFNYEAQQDKSGLPNDRFSAERPEGSISTLTIQRTEQRDSAMYRCASGQPLGSGRAFGTQYFGPGTRLTVL.

This clonotype was found many times. V and J are TRBV20-1 and TRBJ2-7, with 11 bases identical to TRBD2. Germline V CDR1 and CDR2: DFQATT, SNEGSKA (reference sequence). V lost 2 bases and J lost 7; bases outside the gene matches: 7. The CDR3 is 14 residues long. This CDR3 reads CSARLAGGSWEQYF. In DNA, the CDR3 is TGCAGTGCTAGACTAGCGGGAGGTTCCTGGGAGCAGTACTTC.